The TCR beta chain under discussion was sequenced for a study of T cell changes during pregnancy in multiple sclerosis. This clone was counted once. The junction had 7 bases not matched to a gene; V was cut back by 2 bases and J by 3 bases. The V gene's germline CDR1 is GTSNPN and CDR2 SVGIG (reference sequence). This CDR3 comprises 15 residues. Repertoires were generated with immunoSEQ multiplex PCR, while TCRdb's copy carries only in-frame clones and drops some. The data show about 100,000 clones, with under 95% seen just once and 0.65% to 0.9% held by the top ten. The source of this sequence is a female donor in good health, enrolled as a control in a pregnancy study. Material: peripheral blood, obtained in the third trimester of pregnancy. The chain links TRBV30 to TRBJ1-5; 7 bases are shared with TRBD1. In nucleotides, the CDR3 is TGTGCCTGGAGTTTCGGGACAGCATACAATCAGCCCCAGCATTTT. This encodes CAWSFGTAYNQPQHF.